Listed below are T cell receptor beta chains from one sample, sequenced in a study of blood T cell repertoires in COVID-19. Measured with immunoSEQ multiplex PCR; TCRdb has only the in-frame clones, and not every one. This sample has under 200,000 clones, with roughly 81% found just once. Sequenced material: peripheral blood. The receptors shown here come from a woman between 45 and 65 years old with COVID-19, enrolled during active disease. Both conserved end residues are part of each CDR3.

V gene,J gene,CDR3 protein
TRBV6-1,TRBJ1-6,CASSEAGGQGGFNSPLHF
TRBV6-5,TRBJ2-1,CASSSSGTGVNEQFF
TRBV29-1,TRBJ2-7,CSVGGFYEQYF
TRBV27,TRBJ2-7,CASSSSYEQYF
TRBV10-3,TRBJ2-2,CAISVSRGSPTGELFF
TRBV27,TRBJ1-2,CASSLFSGTGSDYGYTF
TRBV4-2,TRBJ1-4,CASSQGQGEGEKLFF
TRBV3-1/TRBV3-2,TRBJ2-1,CASSLGLAGGTEQFF
TRBV4-2,TRBJ1-6,CASSQATEEGSPLHF
TRBV7-2,TRBJ1-2,CASSLPGGAAGYTF
TRBV7-2,TRBJ1-5,CASSLVVQGRTQHF
TRBV19,TRBJ2-3,CASSGTGQDTQYF
TRBV3-1/TRBV3-2,TRBJ1-2,CASSPGGGYTF
TRBV18,TRBJ2-7,CASSPVDSFSYEQYF
TRBV10-3,TRBJ2-3,CAISEVEGASTDTQYF
TRBV19,TRBJ2-3,CASSMSLTDTQYF
TRBV2,TRBJ2-5,CASSATGQETQYF
TRBV3-1/TRBV3-2,TRBJ2-2,CASSQLLTVPGELFF